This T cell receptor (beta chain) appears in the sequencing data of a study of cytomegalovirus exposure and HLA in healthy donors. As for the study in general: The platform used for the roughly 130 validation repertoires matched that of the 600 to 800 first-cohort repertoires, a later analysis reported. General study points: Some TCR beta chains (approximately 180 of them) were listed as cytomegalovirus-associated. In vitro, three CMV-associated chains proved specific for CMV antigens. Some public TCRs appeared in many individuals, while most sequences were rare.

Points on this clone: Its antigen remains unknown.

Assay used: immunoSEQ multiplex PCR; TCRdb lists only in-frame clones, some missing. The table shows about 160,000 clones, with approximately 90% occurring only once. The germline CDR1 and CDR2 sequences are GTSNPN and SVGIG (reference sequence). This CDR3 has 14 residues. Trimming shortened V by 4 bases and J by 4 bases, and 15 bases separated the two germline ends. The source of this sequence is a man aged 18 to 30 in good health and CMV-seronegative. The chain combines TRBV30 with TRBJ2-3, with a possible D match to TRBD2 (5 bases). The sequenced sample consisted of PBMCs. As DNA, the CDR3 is TGTGCCTGGAATATTCGAGTGGGAGCAGATACGCAGTATTTT. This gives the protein CAWNIRVGADTQYF.